Listed here are 13 T cell receptor beta chains from one sample, sequenced in a study of T cell responses to AZD1222 COVID-19 vaccine. Some clones are missing from TCRdb's copy, which holds only in-frame ones; the method was immunoSEQ multiplex PCR. The sample has about 120,000 clones; about 87% are singletons. The material sequenced was peripheral blood, taken on day 0 of AZD1222 vaccination. The receptors were gathered from an adult in good health.

This sequence joins TRBV7-3 and TRBJ2-1; D call uncertain. Germline V gene lookup returns CDR1 SGHTA and CDR2 FQGTGA. CDR3 length: 13 residues. Trimming removed 4 bases at V and 9 bases at J, with 13 bases between. The CDR3 reads CASSSTKTGEQFF. The DNA of the CDR3 is TGTGCCAGCAGCTCGACCAAAACGGGTGAGCAGTTCTTC.

CDR3 sequence reads: CASSERTGSNYGYTF. The CDR3 bases are TGTGCCAGCAGTGAGAGGACAGGTAGTAACTATGGCTACACCTTC. V usage is TRBV25-1 and J usage is TRBJ1-2; 7 bases map to TRBD1. CDR1 and CDR2 (germline): MGHDK, SYGVNS. V lost 3 bases and J lost 1; bases outside the gene matches: 5. This CDR3 contains 15 residues.

This clone was detected only a few times. This chain connects TRBV6-6 to TRBJ1-4; 10 bases are a match to TRBD1. With 6 bases clipped from V and 8 bases from J, the junction kept 9 bases outside the gene matches. CDR1 is MNHNY and CDR2 is SVGAGI in the germline V gene (reference sequence). CDR3 length equals 15 residues. The CDR3 loop is CASRPSGTGEEKLFF. In DNA form, the CDR3 reads TGTGCCAGCAGACCATCCGGGACAGGGGAAGAAAAACTGTTTTTT.

The rearrangement links TRBV6-5 to TRBJ1-6; D uncertain. V was pared by 0 bases and J by 7 bases, with 10 bases between. The CDR3 length is 15 residues. The V gene's germline CDR1 is MNHEY and CDR2 SVGAGI. This chain's CDR3 is CASSYSRVFNSPLHF. The CDR3 nucleotides are TGTGCCAGCAGTTACTCGCGGGTGTTCAATTCACCCCTCCACTTT.

The J gene is TRBJ1-1, the V gene TRBV7-9; 9 bases are a match to TRBD1. The CDR3 is made up of 13 amino acids. Trimming took 5 bases from V and 7 from J; bases not matched to a gene: 5. Germline V gene sequence: CDR1 SEHNR, CDR2 FQNEAQ (reference sequence). In nucleotides, the CDR3 is TGTGCCAGCAGCCCACAGGGGGCGAATGAAGCTTTCTTT. This gives the protein CASSPQGANEAFF. The full variable domain, in which reference TRBV7-9 and TRBJ1-1 provide the parts outside the CDR3, is DTGVSQNPRHKITKRGQNVTFRCDPISEHNRLYWYRQTLGQGPEFLTYFQNEAQLEKSRLLSDRFSAERPKGSFSTLEIQRTEQGDSAMYLCASSPQGANEAFFGQGTRLTVV.

In its sample, this clone was seen once. The chain has TRBV11-2 and TRBJ2-5; D may be TRBD1 (6 bases). Trimming removed 0 bases at V and 13 bases at J, with 15 bases between. Germline V gene data show CDR1 as SGHAT and CDR2 as FQNNGV. The CDR3 totals 13 residues. Written as DNA, the CDR3 is TGTGCCAGCAGCTTAGATATGGGGGCCGACTCGTACTTC. It translates to CASSLDMGADSYF.

V is TRBV28 and J is TRBJ1-1; D gene ambiguous. The V and J ends lost 3 bases and 3 bases respectively, with 14 bases between them. In germline, CDR1 is MDHEN, CDR2 SYDVKM. The CDR3 is 15 amino acids. The CDR3 coding sequence is TGTGCCAGCAGTTTCTCGAGGGCAGAATACACTGAAGCTTTCTTT. It specifies CASSFSRAEYTEAFF. The full variable domain, completed using reference TRBV28 and TRBJ1-1, is DVKVTQSSRYLVKRTGEKVFLECVQDMDHENMFWYRQDPGLGLRLIYFSYDVKMKEKGDIPEGYSVSREKKERFSLILESASTNQTSMYLCASSFSRAEYTEAFFGQGTRLTVV.

The chain employs TRBV5-1 and TRBJ1-6, with D tentatively TRBD1 (5 bases). This CDR3 comprises 15 residues. Trimming removed 1 base at V and 9 bases at J, with 14 bases between. CDR1 is SGHRS, CDR2 YFSETQ, per germline. The CDR3 region is CASSLLGDQRSPLHF. As DNA, the CDR3 is TGCGCCAGCAGCTTGTTGGGGGATCAGCGTTCACCCCTCCACTTT.

This chain joins TRBV6-2 or TRBV6-3 and TRBJ2-7; D assignment may be TRBD1 or TRBD2 (5 bases each). The V and J ends lost 2 bases and 12 bases respectively, with 14 bases between them. CDR1 and CDR2 from the germline V gene are MNHEY and SVGEGT. The CDR3 has 12 amino acids. CDR3 residues: CASSYVQGRLYF. CDR3 coding DNA: TGTGCCAGCAGTTACGTCCAGGGACGTTTGTACTTC.

The CDR3 region is CASSLWGYTEAFF. The DNA of the CDR3 is TGTGCCAGCAGCTTGTGGGGGTACACTGAAGCTTTCTTT. The chain employs TRBV5-6 and TRBJ1-1; D may be TRBD1 (5 bases). This CDR3 has 13 amino acids. V was cut by 1 base and J by 3 bases, with 7 bases left in between. Germline assignment: CDR1 SGHDT and CDR2 YYEEEE.

This chain joins TRBV27 and TRBJ1-2; TRBD1 is a possible D gene (5 bases). V gave up 4 bases and J gave up 4 bases, with 10 bases separating them. The CDR3 sequence is 13 residues long. Germline CDR1 reads MNHEY; CDR2 reads SMNVEV (reference sequence). The CDR3 sequence: CASSSAGSYGYTF. Here the CDR3 DNA reads TGTGCCAGCAGTTCGGCAGGGTCCTATGGCTACACCTTC.

This clone was observed once. J is TRBJ1-2 and V is TRBV5-1; 8 bases map to TRBD1. This CDR3 region has 14 residues. Germline loops: CDR1 SGHRS, CDR2 YFSETQ. Trimming at V came to 2 bases and at J to 10 bases, leaving 10 bases not matched to a gene. The CDR3: CASSFDPTTGAYTF. CDR3 DNA sequence: TGCGCCAGCAGCTTTGATCCTACGACAGGGGCCTACACCTTC.

The chain carries TRBV28 and TRBJ2-2; D not resolved. V gave up 6 bases and J gave up 7 bases, with 12 bases separating them. This CDR3 is 13 amino acids long. CDR1 and CDR2 from the germline V gene are MDHEN and SYDVKM. The CDR3 protein is CASSRSFGGELFF. Written as DNA, the CDR3 is TGTGCCAGCAGCAGGAGTTTTGGCGGGGAGCTGTTTTTT.